Included here is one T cell receptor (beta chain) sequence, with context. Antigen unknown. This entry is derived from a study of T cells in localized non-small cell lung cancer. Study-wide findings and caveats: Only one tumor region went through sequencing, so heterogeneity may still be there. Across samples, adjacent lung featured a median roughly 62 of the top 100 tumor clones. Compared with tumor, uninvolved adjacent lung displayed greater T cell clonality, ranking highest overall.

Atypia-free adjacent lung came from at least 2 cm beyond the tumor margin. Per germline, CDR1 MNHGY and CDR2 SAAAGT. Trimming pared 6 bases from V and 0 bases from J, leaving 15 bases between. The CDR3 consists of 17 residues. The repertoire was sequenced with immunoSEQ multiplex PCR; TCRdb's copy has only in-frame clones and lacks some. The top ten hold 19% of the sample, which has 2,000 to 2,500 clones, under 35% seen once. The sample in question was normal lung tissue next to the tumor, obtained before any cancer treatment. The origin of this receptor is an older male donor with stage I squamous cell lung carcinoma. The chain joins TRBV6-8 to TRBJ2-6, with D possibly being TRBD1 (6 bases). CDR3 loop: CASRDQGKYSGANVLTF. In DNA form, the CDR3 reads TGTGCCAGCAGGGATCAGGGGAAGTACTCTGGGGCCAACGTCCTGACTTTC.